The rows below give T cell receptor beta chains drawn from one sample of a study of blood T cell repertoires in COVID-19. Libraries were prepared by immunoSEQ multiplex PCR; TCRdb keeps only in-frame clonotypes and omits some of them. In the table there are under 85,000 clones, roughly four fifths of which are singletons. Sequenced: peripheral blood. The receptors derive from a man in his forties or fifties with acute or convalescent COVID-19. Each CDR3 is given with its conserved first and last residue. A D gene is named only where the DNA matches it firmly. Only some rows state a clone size, as once, few, many or a class for expanded clones.

clone_size	v_call	d_call	j_call	cdr3_nt	cdr3_aa
many	TRBV6-6	-	TRBJ1-5	TGTGCCAGCAGGCAGGGGAAAAGAAGCAATCAGCCCCAGCATTTT	CASRQGKRSNQPQHF
once	TRBV7-2	-	TRBJ1-3	TGTGCCAGCAGTTCATTCCAAATTAGCTCTGGAAACACCATATATTTT	CASSSFQISSGNTIYF
-	TRBV10-3	-	TRBJ1-5	TGTGCCATCAGTGACGTCGGGCAGCCCCAGCATTTT	CAISDVGQPQHF
-	TRBV27	-	TRBJ2-1	TGTGCCAGCAGTCGTACAGGACATAGCTCCTACAATGAGCAGTTCTTC	CASSRTGHSSYNEQFF
-	TRBV10-2	-	TRBJ1-2	TGCGCCAGCAGTGAGATCAGGCTATATGGCTACACCTTC	CASSEIRLYGYTF
-	TRBV9	-	TRBJ2-7	TGTGCCAGCAGCGTAGAATCGGGAGCCTCCTACGAGCAGTACTTC	CASSVESGASYEQYF
-	TRBV4-1	TRBD1	TRBJ1-6	TGCGCCAGCAGCCAACTTTCCGGGACAGGGGGTTTGTCACCCCTCCACTTT	CASSQLSGTGGLSPLHF
few	TRBV19	TRBD1	TRBJ1-2	TGTGCCAGTACCGGAGGGAAACGGACAGGGCCCTATGGCTACACCTTC	CASTGGKRTGPYGYTF
-	TRBV5-4	TRBD1	TRBJ2-1	TGTGCCAGCAGCGTAGGGGGCTTGGAGCAGTTCTTC	CASSVGGLEQFF
-	TRBV9	TRBD1	TRBJ1-1	TGTGCCAGCAGCGGAGACAGGGAGACGAACACTGAAGCTTTCTTT	CASSGDRETNTEAFF